The clone carrying this T cell receptor (beta chain) was found a few times. The data belong to a study of blood T cell repertoires in COVID-19. With V trimmed by 2 bases and J by 5 bases, 10 bases remained unmatched. The CDR3 totals 17 residues. CDR1 is MNHEY, CDR2 SVGEGT, per germline. In the original workflow: Estimates of nucleated cell counts were drawn from the amplification of reference gene primers. Only in-frame clones appear in the TCRdb table, and some are missing; sequencing was by immunoSEQ multiplex PCR. The V and J calls and clone size come from that table; D and trimming were worked out from the DNA. The sample lists about 150,000 clones, around 77% occurring once.

The chain couples TRBV6-2 or TRBV6-3 to TRBJ1-1; 11 bases are a match to TRBD1. This receptor was identified in a man in his fifties with active or convalescent COVID-19. The material sequenced was peripheral blood. CDR3 residues: CASSYRGQGAIRTEAFF. The CDR3 DNA reads as TGTGCCAGCAGTTACCGAGGACAGGGGGCGATCAGGACTGAAGCTTTCTTT.